What follows describes a single T cell receptor beta chain. V lost 8 bases to trimming and J lost 6 bases; unmatched junction nucleotides: 6. The CDR3 is made up of 12 amino acids. Germline V gene sequence: CDR1 MNHNY, CDR2 SVGAGI (reference sequence). This record comes from a study of blood T cell repertoires in COVID-19. For the study at large: In each case, the material was cDNA or gDNA derived from T cells, B-cell-depleted T cells, or PBMCs.

Under the authors' procedure: Amplification from reference gene primers served as the basis for estimated nucleated cell counts. The protocol was immunoSEQ multiplex PCR, while the TCRdb copy is restricted to in-frame clones and leaves out a portion. V, J and clone size are those of that table, while D and trimming were read from the DNA. The table shows about 270,000 clones, with approximately 84% occurring only once. This receptor was identified in a human donor in a cohort sampled during active COVID-19. Input material: peripheral blood. This chain connects TRBV6-6 to TRBJ2-7; 8 bases are a match to TRBD2. The CDR3 spells CASQRELGEQYF. The CDR3, as DNA: TGTGCCAGCCAGCGGGAGTTAGGCGAGCAGTACTTC.